This entry lists 26 T cell receptor beta chains sequenced from one sample in a study of cytomegalovirus exposure and HLA in healthy donors. It was with 60 Vbeta and 13 Jbeta primers that the PCR ran. Measured with immunoSEQ multiplex PCR; TCRdb has only the in-frame clones, and not every one. The sample includes fewer than 140,000 clones, about 70% of them seen just once. The specimen sequenced was PBMCs. The receptors were gathered from a female donor in good health and CMV-seronegative.

CDR3 sequence (DNA): TGCGCCAGCAGCTTAGGGCTAGCGGGAGTATCCGCGCTGGATACGCAGTATTTT. It encodes CASSLGLAGVSALDTQYF. The chain joins TRBV5-1 to TRBJ2-3, with 10 bases aligning to TRBD2. The CDR3 totals 18 residues. V shed 2 bases and J 6 bases; nucleotides not matched to a gene: 15. CDR1 SGHRS and CDR2 YFSETQ come from the germline V gene.

This clone has just a few counts. The CDR3 bases are TGTGCCAGCAGCTTAGAAAGCGGGAGAAGTTCGAGGTACAATGAGCAGTTCTTC. This encodes CASSLESGRSSRYNEQFF. J is TRBJ2-1 and V is TRBV7-2; the match to TRBD2 covers 8 bases. This CDR3 spans 18 amino acids. CDR1 SGHTA and CDR2 FQGNSA come from the germline V gene. V was clipped by 1 base and J by 4 bases; unmatched bases: 12.

Of note for this clone: The same CDR3 also results from other DNA sequences found in this sample. The chain is built from TRBV5-1 and TRBJ1-1; 9 positions agree with TRBD1. The V segment lost 2 bases and the J segment 3 bases; nucleotides outside the gene matches: 2. The germline CDR1 and CDR2 sequences are SGHRS and YFSETQ. The CDR3 contains 14 residues. The CDR3 nucleotides read TGCGCCAGCAGCTTCGACAGGGGGGACACTGAAGCTTTCTTT. This translates into CASSFDRGDTEAFF.

The V gene is TRBV7-8, the J gene TRBJ2-5; a weak D match, TRBD2 (6 bases). This CDR3 has 14 residues. V lost 2 bases, J lost 5 bases, and 12 bases lay in between. Germline V gene data show CDR1 as SGHVS and CDR2 as FQNEAQ. In DNA, the CDR3 is TGTGCCAGCAGCTTAAGGGACTTACGGGAGACCCAGTACTTC. Its protein is CASSLRDLRETQYF.

The chain combines TRBV28 with TRBJ1-5; D perhaps matches TRBD1 (6 bases). The V end lost 7 bases, the J end lost 9 bases, and 16 bases lay between the germline ends. This CDR3 has 13 residues. In germline, CDR1 is MDHEN, CDR2 SYDVKM. The CDR3 is CASTDPTGRPQHF. As DNA, the CDR3 is TGTGCCAGCACCGATCCTACAGGGAGGCCCCAGCATTTT.

This clone was seen only a few times. The chain joins TRBV27 to TRBJ2-7; TRBD2 matches 15 bases. There are 14 residues in the CDR3. Germline V gene lookup returns CDR1 MNHEY and CDR2 SMNVEV (reference sequence). V lost 6 bases, J lost 6 bases, and 3 bases stayed unmatched. The CDR3 spells CASRRTSGRAEQYF. In DNA, the CDR3 is TGTGCCAGCAGACGGACTAGCGGGAGGGCCGAGCAGTACTTC.

This rearrangement joins TRBV6-5 to TRBJ1-5; 12 bases agree with TRBD1. The length of the CDR3 is 15 residues. CDR1 is MNHEY, CDR2 SVGAGI, per germline. V lost 6 bases, J lost 5 bases, and 5 bases stayed unmatched. The CDR3, as DNA: TGTGCCAGCAGCCGGGACAGGGGGCGAGATCAGCCCCAGCATTTT. It is translated as CASSRDRGRDQPQHF.

This clone rates as medium-sized. J is TRBJ2-7 and V is TRBV6-1; 7 nucleotides line up with TRBD1. The J segment lost 7 bases and the V segment lost 5 bases, leaving 11 bases of the junction unmatched. Germline assignment: CDR1 MNHNS and CDR2 SASEGT. The CDR3 length is 14 residues. The CDR3: CASSSDRDPREQYF. The CDR3 DNA reads TGTGCCAGCAGTTCTGACAGGGATCCGAGGGAGCAGTACTTC.

On this clone itself: Mismatch with germline at one junction end may stem from a read error. V is TRBV29-1 and J is TRBJ2-1; D is undetermined. The CDR3 runs 12 residues. Germline V gene lookup returns CDR1 SQVTM and CDR2 ANQGSEA. The CDR3 DNA sequence: TGCAGCGTGGAAGAAGGTGGGCATGAGCAGTTCTTC. Amino acids: CSVEEGGHEQFF.

The J gene is TRBJ2-1, the V gene TRBV5-1, with 10 bases fitting TRBD2. The CDR3 totals 16 residues. From germline, CDR1 is SGHRS and CDR2 YFSETQ. V gave up 5 bases and J gave up 6 bases; unmatched junction bases: 11. The CDR3 DNA sequence: TGCGCCAGCAGTATAGCGGGAGGTTTCCGCGGCAATGAGCAGTTCTTC. This translates into CASSIAGGFRGNEQFF.

J is TRBJ2-1 and V is TRBV29-1; 7 positions match TRBD2. CDR1 and CDR2 from the germline V gene are SQVTM and ANQGSEA. CDR3 length: 16 amino acids. J gave up 2 bases and V 6 bases, and 13 bases lay outside the gene matches. The CDR3 region has the DNA TGCAGCGTGAGCCCAACGGGAGGTCTCACCTACAATGAGCAGTTCTTC. It is translated as CSVSPTGGLTYNEQFF.

This clone was picked up a small number of times. This chain uses TRBV10-1 with TRBJ1-1; 9 bases agree with TRBD1. The V gene's germline CDR1 is WNHNN and CDR2 SYGVQD (reference sequence). The CDR3 has 16 amino acids. V trimming: 6 bases; J trimming: 1 base; junction bases outside the gene matches: 9. The CDR3 coding sequence is TGCGCCAGCAGCCGGGACAGGGCTAAAGGGAACACTGAAGCTTTCTTT. Translating it yields CASSRDRAKGNTEAFF.

The chain is built from TRBV28 and TRBJ2-7; D might be TRBD1 (5 bases). V lost 6 bases and J 0 bases, leaving 21 bases between the germline ends. Looked up from germline, CDR1 is MDHEN and CDR2 is SYDVKM. This CDR3 has 17 amino acids. The CDR3 spells CASSSSGFDRPSYEQYF. The CDR3, as DNA: TGTGCCAGCAGCTCTTCAGGGTTCGACCGCCCCTCCTACGAGCAGTACTTC.

The chain has TRBV6-1 and TRBJ2-7, with 7 bases matching TRBD2. CDR1 is MNHNS and CDR2 is SASEGT in the germline V gene. The trim removed 0 bases at V and 3 bases at J, leaving 11 bases unmatched. CDR3 length equals 17 residues. The DNA of the CDR3 is TGTGCCAGCAGTGAAGCGACCCTAGCGGTTCGGATCTACGAGCAGTACTTC. Protein sequence: CASSEATLAVRIYEQYF.

The chain recombines TRBV5-1 with TRBJ2-3, with 11 bases aligning to TRBD2. This CDR3 is built from 19 residues. The trim removed 2 bases at V and 5 bases at J, leaving 16 bases unmatched. The germline V gene has CDR1 SGHRS and CDR2 YFSETQ. CDR3 in amino acids: CASSLTAVIAGGPGDTQYF. The DNA of the CDR3 is TGCGCCAGCAGCTTAACCGCGGTAATAGCGGGAGGGCCGGGAGATACGCAGTATTTT.

The rearrangement joins TRBV30 to TRBJ2-3, with 7 bases fitting TRBD2. The V and J ends lost 3 bases and 6 bases, in that order; junction bases with no gene match: 6. Per germline, CDR1 GTSNPN and CDR2 SVGIG (reference sequence). This CDR3 is 13 amino acids long. The DNA of the CDR3 is TGTGCCTGGAGAAGCGGGGTTTGGGATACGCAGTATTTT. It is translated as CAWRSGVWDTQYF.

The J gene is TRBJ2-5, the V gene TRBV5-6; 7 bases fit TRBD1. The germline V gene encodes CDR1 SGHDT and CDR2 YYEEEE. The J segment lost 3 bases and the V segment lost 2 bases, leaving 4 bases of the junction unmatched. The CDR3 spans 14 residues. CDR3 in amino acids: CASSFPGTEETQYF. The DNA for the CDR3 is TGTGCCAGCAGCTTCCCGGGGACAGAAGAGACCCAGTACTTC.

V is TRBV7-6 and J is TRBJ2-7; D is unclear. The V end was cut by 5 bases, the J end by 6 bases, with 11 bases between. The CDR3 spans 12 residues. The germline V gene encodes CDR1 SGHVS and CDR2 FNYEAQ. For the CDR3, the DNA is TGTGCCAGCAGCCCCTACGGCGGCGAGCAGTACTTC. Its protein is CASSPYGGEQYF.

V is TRBV29-1 and J is TRBJ2-3, with 12 bases matching TRBD2. This CDR3 is built from 19 residues. Per germline, CDR1 SQVTM and CDR2 ANQGSEA. V dropped 4 bases and J dropped 2; count of bases not matched to a gene: 16. The CDR3 protein is CSVVRGNPGLAGNTDTQYF. The CDR3 nucleotides are TGCAGCGTTGTACGAGGCAACCCTGGACTAGCGGGAAACACAGATACGCAGTATTTT.

The rearrangement uses TRBV29-1 and TRBJ2-5, with TRBD1 matching over 8 bases. This CDR3 has 12 amino acids. Germline loops: CDR1 SQVTM, CDR2 ANQGSEA. V shed 4 bases and J 7 bases; nucleotides not matched to a gene: 5. The CDR3 DNA reads TGCAGCGTTGCAAGGACAGGGATGACCCAGTACTTC. Amino acids: CSVARTGMTQYF.

The V call is TRBV4-3, the J call TRBJ1-2; D remains ambiguous. Germline V lookup: CDR1 LGHNA, CDR2 YSLEER. V dropped 0 bases and J dropped 8 bases, with 22 bases sitting between them. CDR3 length: 17 residues. The CDR3 DNA is TGCGCCAGCAGCCAAGATTTCACCCCCGAGGTTCCTCGAGGCTACACCTTC. It translates to CASSQDFTPEVPRGYTF.

The rearrangement uses TRBV4-1 and TRBJ2-7, with 8 positions matching TRBD1. The CDR3 runs 14 residues. J gave up 3 bases and V 5 bases, and 6 bases lay outside the gene matches. The germline CDR1 and CDR2 sequences are MGHRA and YSYEKL. CDR3 coding DNA: TGCGCCAGCAGCTACAGACAGGGGCTCTACGAGCAGTACTTC. Its protein product is CASSYRQGLYEQYF.

This chain connects TRBV30 to TRBJ2-1, with TRBD2 identical over 12 bases. CDR3 length: 15 amino acids. CDR1 is GTSNPN, CDR2 SVGIG, per germline (reference sequence). V shed 4 bases and J 12 bases; nucleotides not matched to a gene: 13. CDR3 sequence reads: CAWTLPSGRAWGQFF. The CDR3 nucleotides are TGTGCCTGGACCCTTCCTAGCGGGAGGGCGTGGGGGCAGTTCTTC.

The CDR3 bases are TGTGCCAGCAGCTTGGTGGGGGCTGATGGCAATGAGCAGTTCTTC. It is translated as CASSLVGADGNEQFF. This chain links TRBV5-8 with TRBJ2-1, with D possibly being TRBD1 (6 bases). V lost 0 bases, J lost 6 bases, and 13 bases lay in between. This CDR3 has 15 residues. The V gene's germline CDR1 is SGHTS and CDR2 YDEGEE. Complete variable domain (other parts from reference TRBV5-8 and TRBJ2-1): EAGVTQSPTHLIKTRGQQATLRCSPISGHTSVYWYQQALGLGLQFLLWYDEGEERNRGNFPPRFSGRQFPNYSSELNVNALELEDSALYLCASSLVGADGNEQFFGPGTRLTVL.

This chain connects TRBV11-3 to TRBJ2-7, with 7 bases fitting TRBD2. The germline V gene encodes CDR1 SGHNT and CDR2 YENEEA. This CDR3 has 17 residues. With V trimmed by 1 base and J by 0 bases, 9 bases remained unmatched. In nucleotides, the CDR3 is TGTGCCAGCAGCTTAGGGGGTCTAGCGGCCAGCTCCTACGAGCAGTACTTC. Translated, it gives CASSLGGLAASSYEQYF.

The genes are TRBV29-1 and TRBJ2-1; 9 positions agree with TRBD1. The CDR3 is 14 amino acids. With V trimmed by 2 bases and J by 8 bases, 7 bases remained unmatched. CDR1 is SQVTM, CDR2 ANQGSEA, per germline. CDR3 coding DNA: TGCAGCGTTGAAAGCCGGACAGGGGATGATGAGCAGTTCTTC. Protein sequence: CSVESRTGDDEQFF.